These 27 T cell receptor beta chains originate from one sample sequenced in a study of blood T cell repertoires in COVID-19. The assay was immunoSEQ multiplex PCR, and TCRdb's table has in-frame clones only and misses some. The sample holds 250,000 to 300,000 clones; approximately 90% are singletons and the top ten take 0.95% to 1.3%. Specimen: PBMCs or T cells enriched from blood (not recorded which). These receptors originate from a young woman who had recovered from COVID-19.

V gene TRBV5-4 combines with J gene TRBJ1-1; a possible D gene is TRBD1 (6 bases). The V gene's germline CDR1 is SGHNT and CDR2 YYREEE (reference sequence). The CDR3 sequence is 12 residues long. V was shortened by 7 bases and J by 5 bases, with 12 bases between the two germline ends. CDR3 nucleotides: TGTGCCAGCTCAGGGCAGGGGACTGAAGCTTTCTTT. Protein: CASSGQGTEAFF.

This clone was picked up one time. V and J are TRBV4-1 and TRBJ1-3; TRBD1 is a possible D gene (5 bases). V gave up 2 bases and J gave up 2 bases, with 13 bases separating them. This CDR3 spans 16 amino acids. The germline V gene encodes CDR1 MGHRA and CDR2 YSYEKL. CDR3 protein: CASSQLDSNTGNTIYF. The CDR3 region has the DNA TGCGCCAGCAGCCAACTAGACAGTAATACTGGAAACACCATATATTTT.

The CDR3 sequence is CASGRLNTEAFF. For the CDR3, the DNA is TGTGCCAGCGGGAGATTGAACACTGAAGCTTTCTTT. The genes are TRBV6-5 and TRBJ1-1; D is ambiguous. Deletions cut 8 bases from V and 0 bases from J, with 7 bases between. Germline assignment: CDR1 MNHEY and CDR2 SVGAGI. CDR3 length: 12 residues.

This clone was seen a handful of times. The CDR3 sequence is CASSIGQSNQPQHF. In DNA form, the CDR3 reads TGTGCCAGTAGTATTGGACAGTCCAATCAGCCCCAGCATTTT. The chain uses TRBV19 and TRBJ1-5; the D gene is possibly TRBD1 (6 bases). Deletions cut 3 bases from V and 3 bases from J, with 9 bases between. Germline-derived CDR1 and CDR2 are LNHDA and SQIVND (reference sequence). The CDR3 covers 14 residues.

This clone has more than one count but fewer than ten. The chain carries TRBV7-2 and TRBJ2-3; D is possibly TRBD2 (7 bases). The CDR3 is 15 residues long. Per germline, CDR1 SGHTA and CDR2 FQGNSA. V shed 9 bases and J shed 7 bases, with 23 bases lying between them. This chain's CDR3 is CASHIAGARGNTQYF. The CDR3 DNA sequence: TGTGCCAGTCATATAGCGGGTGCCAGGGGAAATACGCAGTATTTT.

This clone was found once. V and J are TRBV4-2 and TRBJ2-2; 9 bases are a match to TRBD2. Germline loops: CDR1 LGHNA, CDR2 YNFKEQ. The trim removed 1 base at V and 4 bases at J, leaving 4 bases unmatched. This CDR3 is 16 amino acids long. This CDR3 is CASSQVGAGGTGELFF. Written as DNA, the CDR3 is TGTGCCAGCAGCCAAGTAGGAGCGGGAGGCACCGGGGAGCTGTTTTTT.

V is TRBV7-8 and J is TRBJ2-1; weak D call: TRBD2 (6 bases). Germline CDR1 is SGHVS and CDR2 is FQNEAQ. The CDR3 length is 15 residues. V lost 5 bases and J lost 4, with 15 bases in between. The CDR3 sequence is CASSRERVAYNEQFF. CDR3 DNA: TGTGCCAGCAGCCGAGAGCGGGTGGCTTACAATGAGCAGTTCTTC.

The rearrangement uses TRBV5-4 and TRBJ2-7; 7 bases are shared with TRBD1. This CDR3 region has 15 residues. Germline V gene sequence: CDR1 SGHNT, CDR2 YYREEE (reference sequence). The V segment lost 3 bases and the J segment 4 bases; nucleotides outside the gene matches: 10. The CDR3 DNA reads as TGTGCCAGCAGCTCCGACGGGACAGTATCATACGAGCAGTACTTC. The encoded protein is CASSSDGTVSYEQYF.

The chain couples TRBV18 to TRBJ2-1; no definite D call. CDR1 KGHSH and CDR2 LQKENI come from the germline V gene. This CDR3 contains 13 residues. The germline V and J ends were trimmed by 2 bases and 7 bases, with 9 bases remaining between them. CDR3 region: CASSPETGNEQFF. The CDR3 DNA reads TGTGCCAGCTCACCAGAGACCGGGAATGAGCAGTTCTTC. The whole variable domain, remainder taken from reference TRBV18 and TRBJ2-1, is NAGVMQNPRHLVRRRGQEARLRCSPMKGHSHVYWYRQLPEEGLKFMVYLQKENIIDESGMPKERFSAEFPKEGPSILRIQQVVRGDSAAYFCASSPETGNEQFFGPGTRLTVL.

The J gene is TRBJ2-1, the V gene TRBV19; 13 nucleotides align to TRBD2. The length of the CDR3 is 16 residues. Unmatched junction bases numbered 5, after V lost 5 bases and J lost 4 bases. Germline V lookup: CDR1 LNHDA, CDR2 SQIVND (reference sequence). In DNA form, the CDR3 reads TGTGCCAGTAGTCGGACTAGCGGGAGTGGGTACAATGAGCAGTTCTTC. As protein: CASSRTSGSGYNEQFF.

The chain couples TRBV27 to TRBJ1-1; 7 bases line up with TRBD1. CDR1 is MNHEY and CDR2 is SMNVEV in the germline V gene (reference sequence). V was pared by 5 bases and J by 7 bases, with 16 bases of the junction left unmatched. This CDR3 region has 16 residues. The CDR3 sequence: CASSPGTAHVTGEAFF. CDR3 bases: TGTGCCAGCAGTCCCGGGACAGCGCACGTTACGGGTGAAGCTTTCTTT.

The CDR3 DNA reads TGTGCCACCAGTGACAGGGACACTGAAGCTTTCTTT. Translation gives CATSDRDTEAFF. This sequence joins TRBV24-1 and TRBJ1-1, with D tentatively TRBD1 (5 bases). Germline V gives CDR1 KGHDR, CDR2 SFDVKD. The CDR3 contains 12 residues. Deletions cut 4 bases from V and 3 bases from J, with 5 bases between.

This chain links TRBV19 with TRBJ2-7; 8 bases fit TRBD2. The CDR3 covers 15 residues. Germline loops: CDR1 LNHDA, CDR2 SQIVND (reference sequence). The V segment lost 0 bases and the J segment 2 bases; nucleotides outside the gene matches: 3. The DNA for the CDR3 is TGTGCCAGTAGTATAGAGGCGGGAGGTCCCTACGAGCAGTACTTC. It yields the protein CASSIEAGGPYEQYF.

The chain joins TRBV10-2 to TRBJ1-5; no clear D. Germline lookup yields CDR1 WSHSY and CDR2 SAAADI. Trimming cost V 3 bases and J 4 bases, with 10 bases left between them. This CDR3 comprises 14 residues. CDR3 residues: CASSDREGNQPQHF. In DNA, the CDR3 is TGCGCCAGCAGTGACCGGGAAGGAAATCAGCCCCAGCATTTT.

The chain combines TRBV18 with TRBJ2-3; 7 bases are a match to TRBD2. J was trimmed by 6 bases and V by 3 bases; bases with no gene match: 9. Germline-derived CDR1 and CDR2 are KGHSH and LQKENI. This CDR3 comprises 15 residues. CDR3: CASSPPMAGADTQYF. The CDR3 coding sequence is TGTGCCAGCTCACCGCCTATGGCGGGAGCCGATACGCAGTATTTT.

J is TRBJ2-7 and V is TRBV6-5, with TRBD2 matching 10 bases. J gave up 4 bases and V 7 bases, and 7 bases lay outside the gene matches. CDR1 and CDR2 from the germline V gene are MNHEY and SVGAGI. The CDR3 has 14 amino acids. CDR3: CASTTLAGAYEQYF. In nucleotides, the CDR3 is TGTGCCAGCACCACCCTAGCGGGGGCGTACGAGCAGTACTTC.

The J gene is TRBJ1-2, the V gene TRBV24-1; 11 nucleotides agree with TRBD1. This CDR3 is built from 15 residues. Germline CDR1 KGHDR, CDR2 SFDVKD. Trimming cost V 5 bases and J 6 bases; bases outside gene matches: 7. CDR3 region: CATSAPDRGLDGYTF. The DNA of the CDR3 is TGTGCCACCAGTGCTCCGGACAGGGGGCTAGATGGCTACACCTTC.

The chain carries TRBV3-1 (or the pseudogene TRBV3-2) and TRBJ2-3; TRBD2 is a possible D gene (6 bases). V was trimmed by 5 bases and J by 2 bases, leaving 17 bases between them. Germline V gene lookup returns CDR1 LGHDT and CDR2 YNNKEL (reference sequence). CDR3 length equals 16 residues. For the CDR3, the DNA is TGTGCCAGCAGCTCCCCGTGGGGGGAAAACACAGATACGCAGTATTTT. Translated, it gives CASSSPWGENTDTQYF.

This chain uses TRBV7-6 with TRBJ2-5; no clear D. Germline CDR1 is SGHVS and CDR2 is FNYEAQ. The CDR3 runs to 13 residues. V lost 2 bases and J 2 bases, leaving 6 bases between the germline ends. This chain's CDR3 is CASSLNNQETQYF. The CDR3 DNA is TGTGCCAGCAGCTTAAACAATCAAGAGACCCAGTACTTC.

This clone has a handful of counts. J is TRBJ1-2 and V is TRBV7-2; TRBD1 matches at 10 bases. From germline, CDR1 is SGHTA and CDR2 FQGNSA. The CDR3 totals 13 residues. V lost 5 bases to trimming and J lost 5 bases; unmatched junction nucleotides: 2. CDR3 loop: CASSMGQGYGYTF. The CDR3 coding sequence is TGTGCCAGCAGCATGGGACAGGGGTATGGCTACACCTTC.

This clone was detected only a few times. The chain is built from TRBV5-4 and TRBJ1-2, with D possibly matching TRBD1 (5 bases). This CDR3 has 13 amino acids. Trimming shortened V by 0 bases and J by 5 bases, and 8 bases separated the two germline ends. Germline V CDR1 and CDR2: SGHNT, YYREEE (reference sequence). CDR3 sequence: CASSLAGGYGYTF. As DNA, the CDR3 is TGTGCCAGCAGCTTGGCCGGGGGGTATGGCTACACCTTC.

The sample holds one count of this clone. The genes are TRBV28 and TRBJ1-2; TRBD1 matches 7 bases. Germline trimming cut 4 bases from V and 4 bases from J; bases unmatched to any gene: 9. Per the germline V gene, CDR1 is MDHEN and CDR2 is SYDVKM. CDR3 length: 15 amino acids. The CDR3 loop reads CASSSYRGAGYGYTF. The DNA of the CDR3 is TGTGCCAGCAGTTCCTACAGGGGCGCGGGCTATGGCTACACCTTC.

This chain joins TRBV4-1 and TRBJ1-1; 7 nucleotides align to TRBD1. The CDR3 has 17 residues. Germline CDR1 and CDR2: MGHRA and YSYEKL. Trimming at V came to 3 bases and at J to 1 base, leaving 11 bases not matched to a gene. The CDR3 DNA follows: TGCGCCAGCAGCCACCCTCCTTCGACAGGGAGGAACACTGAAGCTTTCTTT. It yields the protein CASSHPPSTGRNTEAFF.

The chain couples TRBV19 to TRBJ2-1; D might be TRBD2 (5 bases). V dropped 9 bases and J dropped 0 bases, with 12 bases sitting between them. This CDR3 has 14 amino acids. Germline-derived CDR1 and CDR2 are LNHDA and SQIVND (reference sequence). CDR3 in DNA: TGTGCCAGCAAAACCGGGATCTCCTACAATGAGCAGTTCTTC. It is translated as CASKTGISYNEQFF.

This clone was detected once. The chain couples TRBV18 to TRBJ2-5; the D gene is possibly TRBD2 (6 bases). Deletions cut 4 bases from V and 5 bases from J, with 14 bases between. There are 14 residues in the CDR3. CDR1 and CDR2 from the germline V gene are KGHSH and LQKENI. Here the CDR3 DNA reads TGTGCCAGCTCACTACCGGGACTTACGGAGACCCAGTACTTC. Translation gives CASSLPGLTETQYF. Full variable domain (rest looked up from reference TRBV18 and TRBJ2-5): NAGVMQNPRHLVRRRGQEARLRCSPMKGHSHVYWYRQLPEEGLKFMVYLQKENIIDESGMPKERFSAEFPKEGPSILRIQQVVRGDSAAYFCASSLPGLTETQYFGPGTRLLVL.

The CDR3 region has the DNA TGTGCCAGCAGCTCTCTACGGGGTCCCAACACCGGGGAGCTGTTTTTT. This translates into CASSSLRGPNTGELFF. The chain is built from TRBV11-3 and TRBJ2-2; D is possibly TRBD2 (5 bases). V shed 4 bases and J shed 2 bases, with 14 bases lying between them. The CDR3 sequence is 16 residues long. CDR1 SGHNT and CDR2 YENEEA come from the germline V gene.

The chain combines TRBV4-3 with TRBJ1-1; D might be TRBD1 (5 bases). The V end was cut by 1 base, the J end by 0 bases, with 12 bases between. The CDR3 covers 16 residues. CDR1 is LGHNA and CDR2 is YSLEER in the germline V gene. CDR3 amino acids: CASSQVPPGMNTEAFF. The CDR3 DNA follows: TGCGCCAGCAGCCAAGTCCCGCCAGGGATGAACACTGAAGCTTTCTTT.